One and the same sample provided the 6 T cell receptor beta chains below, sequenced in a study of naive and memory T cell subsets. Study-wide findings and caveats: A few larger clonotypes appeared in naive repertoires, especially CD8, possibly memory cells re-expressing CD45RA.

Both TRBC1 and TRBC2 were covered by a beta constant-region primer of two equimolar oligonucleotides. Four rounds of PCR amplified the ligated cDNA using nested alpha and beta constant-region primers plus SP2. TCRdb itself ran the UMI-ligation and nested PCR reads through MiXCR, one entry per CDR3 protein. The data show 150,000 or so distinct CDR3 sequences, with 22% seen just once and over 0.09% held by the top ten. These TCRs' antigens remain unknown. The sample was naive CD4+ T cells from blood. All receptors derive from a human donor in good health.

The chain couples TRBV7-3 to TRBJ1-1; 8 nucleotides match TRBD1. The CDR3 is 15 residues long. Germline CDR1 is SGHTA and CDR2 is FQGTGA. V was pared by 5 bases and J by 0 bases, with 5 bases of the junction left unmatched. DNA of the CDR3: TGTGCCAGCAGCCCAGACAGGGGAGTGAACACTGAAGCTTTCTTT. It yields the protein CASSPDRGVNTEAFF.

This clonotype was seen repeatedly, ten times or more. The V call is TRBV20-1, the J call TRBJ2-1; D might be TRBD1 or TRBD2, each matching 5 bases. The V and J ends lost 3 bases and 7 bases respectively, with 7 bases between them. Germline lookup yields CDR1 DFQATT and CDR2 SNEGSKA (reference sequence). The CDR3 runs 11 residues. This CDR3 is CSARGPNEQFF. Written as DNA, the CDR3 is TGCAGTGCTAGGGGACCTAATGAGCAGTTCTTC.

A few counts support this clonotype. No conserved phenylalanine or tryptophan ends this CDR3, so it is likely a read error. This chain uses TRBV25-1 with TRBJ2-7; no clear D gene. CDR1 is MGHDK, CDR2 SYGVNS, per germline. The V end was cut by 6 bases, the J end by 4 bases, with 16 bases between. CDR3 length: 14 residues. The CDR3 sequence is CASSPAGPLYEQYS. The CDR3 nucleotides are TGTGCCAGCAGCCCCGCCGGCCCGCTTTACGAGCAGTACTCC.

The chain is built from TRBV28 and TRBJ2-7; 7 bases agree with TRBD1. Trimming at V came to 5 bases and at J to 2 bases, leaving 9 bases not matched to a gene. There are 15 residues in the CDR3. Germline loops: CDR1 MDHEN, CDR2 SYDVKM. The CDR3 protein is CASSEGAGATYEQYF. The CDR3 DNA sequence: TGTGCCAGCAGTGAGGGGGCAGGCGCAACCTACGAGCAGTACTTC.

This clonotype was observed at least ten times. V is TRBV20-1 and J is TRBJ2-3; TRBD1 is a possible D gene (6 bases). This CDR3 has 13 residues. In germline, CDR1 is DFQATT, CDR2 SNEGSKA (reference sequence). V was pared by 3 bases and J by 14 bases, with 21 bases between. Here the CDR3 DNA reads TGCAGTGCTAGCCATTACTCAGGGGTTGGGGGGTATTTT. Its translation is CSASHYSGVGGYF.

This clonotype was counted only a few times. The chain couples TRBV7-2 to TRBJ2-4, with D possibly matching TRBD1 (5 bases). CDR1 is SGHTA, CDR2 FQGNSA, per germline. V shed 4 bases and J shed 0 bases, with 13 bases lying between them. The CDR3 contains 16 residues. The CDR3 DNA is TGTGCCAGCAGCTCACAGGCAGGGTTAGCCAAAAACATTCAGTACTTC. Residues: CASSSQAGLAKNIQYF.